This section outlines one T cell receptor (beta chain) sequence together with its context. Sequencing was performed with immunoSEQ multiplex PCR; in TCRdb, only in-frame clones are kept and a portion is missing. Of 90,000 to 100,000 clones in the sample, about 92% were seen once. The data originate from a study of T cell changes during pregnancy in multiple sclerosis. The germline V gene encodes CDR1 LNHDA and CDR2 SQIVND (reference sequence). Losses at the gene ends were 3 bases for V and 0 bases for J; bases not matched to a gene: 5. There are 16 residues in the CDR3. Specimen: peripheral blood, collected in the first trimester of pregnancy. The rearrangement links TRBV19 to TRBJ2-3; 8 positions match TRBD2. The TCR originated in a female donor with multiple sclerosis, enrolled in a pregnancy study. The CDR3 coding sequence is TGTGCCAGTAGTATCGGAGTAGCGGGAAGCACAGATACGCAGTATTTT. Its translation is CASSIGVAGSTDTQYF.